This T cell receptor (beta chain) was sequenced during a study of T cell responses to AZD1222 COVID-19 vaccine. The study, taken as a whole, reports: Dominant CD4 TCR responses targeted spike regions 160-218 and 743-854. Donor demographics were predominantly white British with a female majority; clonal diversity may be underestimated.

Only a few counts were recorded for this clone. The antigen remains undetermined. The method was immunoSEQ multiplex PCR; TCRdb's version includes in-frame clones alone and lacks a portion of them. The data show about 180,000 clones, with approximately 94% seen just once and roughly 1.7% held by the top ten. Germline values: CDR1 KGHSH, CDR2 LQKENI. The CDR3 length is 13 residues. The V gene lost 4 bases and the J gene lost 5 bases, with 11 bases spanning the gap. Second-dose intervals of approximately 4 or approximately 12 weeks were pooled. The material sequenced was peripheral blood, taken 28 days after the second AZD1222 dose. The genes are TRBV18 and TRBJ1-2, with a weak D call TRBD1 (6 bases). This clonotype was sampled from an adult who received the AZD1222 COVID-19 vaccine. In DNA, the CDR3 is TGTGCCAGCTCACTGGACAGCGCATATGGCTACACCTTC. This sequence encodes CASSLDSAYGYTF. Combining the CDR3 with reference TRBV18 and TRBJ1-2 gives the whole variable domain NAGVMQNPRHLVRRRGQEARLRCSPMKGHSHVYWYRQLPEEGLKFMVYLQKENIIDESGMPKERFSAEFPKEGPSILRIQQVVRGDSAAYFCASSLDSAYGYTFGSGTRLTVV.